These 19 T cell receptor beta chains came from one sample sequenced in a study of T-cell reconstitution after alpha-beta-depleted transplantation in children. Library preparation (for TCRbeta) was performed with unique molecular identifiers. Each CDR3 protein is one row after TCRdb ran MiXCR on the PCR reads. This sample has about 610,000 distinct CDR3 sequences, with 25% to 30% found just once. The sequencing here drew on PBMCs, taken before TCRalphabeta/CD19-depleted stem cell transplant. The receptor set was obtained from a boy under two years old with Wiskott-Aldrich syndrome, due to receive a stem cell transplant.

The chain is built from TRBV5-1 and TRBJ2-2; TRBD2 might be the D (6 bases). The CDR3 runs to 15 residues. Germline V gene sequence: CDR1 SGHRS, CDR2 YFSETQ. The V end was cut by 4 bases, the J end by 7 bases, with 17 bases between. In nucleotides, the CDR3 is TGCGCCAGCAGCCTAGGTGGAGGGCCGATCGGGGAGCTGTTTTTT. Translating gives CASSLGGGPIGELFF.

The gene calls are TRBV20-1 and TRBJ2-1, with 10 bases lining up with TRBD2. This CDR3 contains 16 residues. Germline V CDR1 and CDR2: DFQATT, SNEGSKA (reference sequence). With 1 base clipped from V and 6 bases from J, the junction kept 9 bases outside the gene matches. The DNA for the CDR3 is TGCAGTGCTAGAGGGGCCCAAGCGGGAGGGTTCAATGAGCAGTTCTTC. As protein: CSARGAQAGGFNEQFF.

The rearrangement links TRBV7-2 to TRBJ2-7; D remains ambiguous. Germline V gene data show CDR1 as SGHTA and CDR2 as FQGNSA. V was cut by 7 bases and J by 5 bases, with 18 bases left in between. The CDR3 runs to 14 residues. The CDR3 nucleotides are TGTGCCAGCAACGCCTTGGACGCGTCCCACGAGCAGTACTTC. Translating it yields CASNALDASHEQYF.

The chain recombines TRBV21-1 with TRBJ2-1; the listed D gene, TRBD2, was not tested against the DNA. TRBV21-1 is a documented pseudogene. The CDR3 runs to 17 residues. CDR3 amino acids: CASRLSSQRESYNEQFF. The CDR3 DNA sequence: TGTGCCAGCAGGCTCAGTAGCCAGCGGGAATCGTACAATGAGCAGTTCTTC.

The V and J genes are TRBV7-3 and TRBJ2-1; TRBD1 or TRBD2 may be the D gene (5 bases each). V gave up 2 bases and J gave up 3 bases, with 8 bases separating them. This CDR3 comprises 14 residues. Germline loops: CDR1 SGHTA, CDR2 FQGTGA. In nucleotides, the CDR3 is TGTGCCAGCAGCTTAGGGGGAATCTACAATGAGCAGTTCTTC. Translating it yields CASSLGGIYNEQFF.

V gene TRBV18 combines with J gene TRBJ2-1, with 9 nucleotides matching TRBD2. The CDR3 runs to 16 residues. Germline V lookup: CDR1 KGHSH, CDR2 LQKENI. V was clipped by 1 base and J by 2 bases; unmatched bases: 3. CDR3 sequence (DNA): TGTGCCAGCTCACCACAGGCGGGAGGGCCCTACAATGAGCAGTTCTTC. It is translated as CASSPQAGGPYNEQFF.

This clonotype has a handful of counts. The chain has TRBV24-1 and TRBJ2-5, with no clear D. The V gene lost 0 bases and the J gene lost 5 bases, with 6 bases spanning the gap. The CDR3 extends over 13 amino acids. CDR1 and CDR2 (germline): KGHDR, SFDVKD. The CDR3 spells CATSDLEYETQYF. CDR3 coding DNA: TGTGCCACCAGTGATTTGGAGTATGAGACCCAGTACTTC.

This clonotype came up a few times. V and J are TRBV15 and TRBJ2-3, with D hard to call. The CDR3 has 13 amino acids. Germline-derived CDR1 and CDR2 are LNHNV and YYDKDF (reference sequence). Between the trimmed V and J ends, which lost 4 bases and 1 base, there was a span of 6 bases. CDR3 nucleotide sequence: TGTGCCACCAGCACCCGGGGCACAGATACGCAGTATTTT. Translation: CATSTRGTDTQYF.

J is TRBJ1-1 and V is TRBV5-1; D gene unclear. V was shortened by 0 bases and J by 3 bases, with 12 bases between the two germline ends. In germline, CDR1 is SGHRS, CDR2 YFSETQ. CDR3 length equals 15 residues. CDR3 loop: CASSLAETAYTEAFF. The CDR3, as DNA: TGCGCCAGCAGCTTGGCCGAAACTGCCTACACTGAAGCTTTCTTT.

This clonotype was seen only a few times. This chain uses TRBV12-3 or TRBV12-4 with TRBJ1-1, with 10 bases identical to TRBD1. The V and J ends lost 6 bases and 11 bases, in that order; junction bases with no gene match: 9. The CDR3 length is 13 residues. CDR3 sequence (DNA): TGTGCCAGCAGCCAAGACAGGGGGCGGTTGGCTTTCTTT. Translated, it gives CASSQDRGRLAFF.

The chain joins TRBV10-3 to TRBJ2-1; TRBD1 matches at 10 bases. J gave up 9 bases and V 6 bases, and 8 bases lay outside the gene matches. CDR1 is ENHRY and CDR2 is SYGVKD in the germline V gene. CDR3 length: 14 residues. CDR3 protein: CAIRTGTGDGEQFF. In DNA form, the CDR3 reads TGTGCCATCAGAACCGGGACAGGGGACGGTGAGCAGTTCTTC.

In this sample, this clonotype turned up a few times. The CDR3 DNA sequence: TGCAGCGTTGAAGAGTCCGGGGATGAGCAGTTCTTC. Protein: CSVEESGDEQFF. The chain couples TRBV29-1 to TRBJ2-1; weak D call: TRBD2 (5 bases). CDR1 is SQVTM and CDR2 is ANQGSEA in the germline V gene. V lost 0 bases, J lost 8 bases, and 8 bases lay in between. The CDR3 consists of 12 residues.

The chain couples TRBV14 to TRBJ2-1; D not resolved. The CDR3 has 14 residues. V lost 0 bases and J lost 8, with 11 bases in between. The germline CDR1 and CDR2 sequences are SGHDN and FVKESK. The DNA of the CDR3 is TGTGCCAGCAGCCAAGAGGAAGAATGGGATGAGCAGTTCTTC. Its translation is CASSQEEEWDEQFF.

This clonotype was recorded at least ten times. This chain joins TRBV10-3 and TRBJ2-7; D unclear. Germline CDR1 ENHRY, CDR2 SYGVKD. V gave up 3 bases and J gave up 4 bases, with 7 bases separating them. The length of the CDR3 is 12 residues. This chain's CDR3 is CAISESGYEQYF. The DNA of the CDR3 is TGTGCCATCAGTGAAAGTGGATACGAGCAGTACTTC.

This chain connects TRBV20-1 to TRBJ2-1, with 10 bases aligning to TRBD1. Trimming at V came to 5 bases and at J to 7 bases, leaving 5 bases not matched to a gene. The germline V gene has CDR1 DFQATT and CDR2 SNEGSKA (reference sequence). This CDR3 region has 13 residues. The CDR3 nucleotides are TGCAGTGCTCTTCGGACAGGGGGTAATGAGCAGTTCTTC. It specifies CSALRTGGNEQFF.

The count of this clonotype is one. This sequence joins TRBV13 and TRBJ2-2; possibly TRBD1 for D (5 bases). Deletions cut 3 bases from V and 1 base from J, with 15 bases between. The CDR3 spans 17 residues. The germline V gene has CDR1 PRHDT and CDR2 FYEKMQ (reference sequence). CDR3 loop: CASSFASDNWNTGELFF. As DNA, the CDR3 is TGTGCCAGCAGCTTCGCCTCGGACAACTGGAACACCGGGGAGCTGTTTTTT.

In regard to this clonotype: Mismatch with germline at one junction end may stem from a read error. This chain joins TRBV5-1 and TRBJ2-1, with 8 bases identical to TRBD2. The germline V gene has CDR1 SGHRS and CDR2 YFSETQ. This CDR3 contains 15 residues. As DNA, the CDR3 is TGCGCCAGCAGCTTGTCTAGCGGGCAAAACAATGAGCACTTCTTC. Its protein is CASSLSSGQNNEHFF.

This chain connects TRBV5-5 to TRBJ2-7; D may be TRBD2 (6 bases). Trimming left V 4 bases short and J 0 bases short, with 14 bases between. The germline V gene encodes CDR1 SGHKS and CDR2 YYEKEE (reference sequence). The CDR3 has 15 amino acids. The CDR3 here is CASSISGTGSYEQYF. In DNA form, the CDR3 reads TGTGCCAGCAGCATTAGCGGTACGGGCTCCTACGAGCAGTACTTC.

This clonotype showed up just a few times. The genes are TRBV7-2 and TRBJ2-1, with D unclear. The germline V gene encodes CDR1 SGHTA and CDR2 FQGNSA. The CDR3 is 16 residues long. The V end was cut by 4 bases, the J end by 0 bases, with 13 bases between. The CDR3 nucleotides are TGTGCCAGCAGCTCAGACTTCTATAGCTCCTACAATGAGCAGTTCTTC. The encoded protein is CASSSDFYSSYNEQFF.